This T cell receptor beta chain was profiled in a study of cytomegalovirus exposure and HLA in healthy donors. The ends were cut back, 9 bases at V and 2 bases at J, with 19 bases in the middle. The CDR3 loop spans 15 amino acids. Germline CDR1 is LNHDA and CDR2 is SQIVND (reference sequence). Only one count was recorded for this clone. Researchers ran the PCR with 60 Vbeta and 13 Jbeta primers. Assay: immunoSEQ multiplex PCR; the TCRdb copy retains only in-frame clones and omits some. The sample has approximately 76,000 clones, 79% seen once; the top ten hold more than 2%. The chain links TRBV19 to TRBJ2-5, with a tentative D call TRBD1 (7 bases). This TCR came from a man aged 25 to 40 in good health and CMV-seronegative. The source material was PBMCs. The CDR3 here is CASSGGRGPQETQYF. CDR3 coding DNA: TGTGCCAGCTCAGGGGGGCGAGGTCCGCAAGAGACCCAGTACTTC. Full variable domain (outside the CDR3, taken from reference TRBV19 and TRBJ2-5): DGGITQSPKYLFRKEGQNVTLSCEQNLNHDAMYWYRQDPGQGLRLIYYSQIVNDFQKGDIAEGYSVSREKKESFPLTVTSAQKNPTAFYLCASSGGRGPQETQYFGPGTRLLVL.